A single sample is the source of the 12 T cell receptor beta chains below, sequenced in a study of radiotherapy plus CTLA-4 blockade in lung cancer (dated by TCRdb to the late 2010s). Receptor libraries were prepared by the immunoSEQ multiplex PCR assay. TCRdb mirrors the immuneACCESS table, restricted to in-frame sequences. Some clones are absent from its copies; in checked studies, under half trace to an unresolved V gene, and the reason for the others is unknown. The sample data list about 43,000 clones, and roughly two thirds of these were observed just once. The ten largest account for around 25% of the sample. The sample here was peripheral blood, taken from a patient treated with radiotherapy plus ipilimumab. The receptors shown here come from a human donor with non-small cell lung cancer who had a partial response to radiotherapy plus ipilimumab.

This chain joins TRBV18 and TRBJ2-7, with 11 bases fitting TRBD1. V was pared by 3 bases and J by 0 bases, with 4 bases of the junction left unmatched. The CDR3 runs to 16 residues. Germline V gene sequence: CDR1 KGHSH, CDR2 LQKENI. DNA of the CDR3: TGTGCCAGCTCACCCTTTGGGACAGGGGGCTCCTACGAGCAGTACTTC. Translated: CASSPFGTGGSYEQYF. Together with reference TRBV18 and TRBJ2-7, the CDR3 gives the full variable domain: NAGVMQNPRHLVRRRGQEARLRCSPMKGHSHVYWYRQLPEEGLKFMVYLQKENIIDESGMPKERFSAEFPKEGPSILRIQQVVRGDSAAYFCASSPFGTGGSYEQYFGPGTRLTVT.

This clone was seen once. J is TRBJ1-1 and V is TRBV5-1, with 7 positions matching TRBD1. Losses at the gene ends were 7 bases for V and 0 bases for J; bases not matched to a gene: 9. CDR1 and CDR2 (germline): SGHRS, YFSETQ. The CDR3 is 15 amino acids. In nucleotides, the CDR3 is TGCGCCAGCTTCCCAGGGGGACAAATGAACACTGAAGCTTTCTTT. Translated: CASFPGGQMNTEAFF.

The J gene is TRBJ1-3, the V gene TRBV30; D is uncertain. V lost 6 bases to trimming and J lost 4 bases, with 7 bases between them. This CDR3 contains 11 residues. Germline-derived CDR1 and CDR2 are GTSNPN and SVGIG (reference sequence). The CDR3 protein is CACQQGNTIYF. CDR3 DNA: TGTGCCTGCCAACAGGGAAACACCATATATTTT.

V gene TRBV11-2 combines with J gene TRBJ2-2; 7 positions agree with TRBD1. Trimming cost V 1 base and J 3 bases; bases outside gene matches: 5. The CDR3 sequence is 16 residues long. Germline V gives CDR1 SGHAT, CDR2 FQNNGV. CDR3 in amino acids: CASSLGVTGHTGELFF. CDR3 in DNA: TGTGCCAGCAGCTTAGGGGTGACAGGGCACACCGGGGAGCTGTTTTTT.

This chain connects TRBV19 to TRBJ2-2; no reliable D call. Looked up from germline, CDR1 is LNHDA and CDR2 is SQIVND (reference sequence). The CDR3 has 14 amino acids. Trimming took off 5 bases at V and 4 bases at J, with 11 bases between the two ends. DNA of the CDR3: TGTGCCAGTAGTCGACACTCCTTCACCGGGGAGCTGTTTTTT. Translation gives CASSRHSFTGELFF.

The rearrangement uses TRBV10-3 and TRBJ2-3; D ambiguous. Germline V lookup: CDR1 ENHRY, CDR2 SYGVKD. The CDR3 is 16 residues long. Trimming took 0 bases from V and 0 from J, leaving 10 bases between them. The CDR3 loop reads CAISESTAISTDTQYF. DNA of the CDR3: TGTGCCATCAGTGAGTCGACTGCGATTAGCACAGATACGCAGTATTTT.

This chain uses TRBV2 with TRBJ1-5, with TRBD1 matching 7 bases. The CDR3 spans 18 residues. Germline CDR1 SNHLY, CDR2 FYNNEI. V lost 6 bases and J lost 5; bases outside the gene matches: 19. The CDR3 loop is CASSDGQAGHVGDQPQHF. In DNA, the CDR3 is TGTGCCAGCAGCGATGGACAGGCGGGACATGTCGGAGATCAGCCCCAGCATTTT.

V usage is TRBV6-1 and J usage is TRBJ2-7; D is perhaps TRBD1 (5 bases). V was trimmed by 6 bases and J by 3 bases, leaving 12 bases between them. CDR1 and CDR2 (germline): MNHNS, SASEGT. The CDR3 loop spans 13 amino acids. The CDR3 region has the DNA TGTGCCAGCAGGGGGCCAACCTTCTACGAGCAGTACTTC. Translation: CASRGPTFYEQYF.

This clone was counted a single time. This likely stems from a read error, as it lies one base from a far larger clone. The rearrangement joins TRBV4-1 to TRBJ1-5, with 7 bases matching TRBD1. Germline-derived CDR1 and CDR2 are MGHRA and YSYEKL. This CDR3 is 17 amino acids long. The CDR3 bases are TGCGCCAGCGGCCAAGATGGTCTCGGGGCAGGGGGACAGCCCCAGCATTTT. Its protein product is CASGQDGLGAGGQPQHF.

The gene calls are TRBV18 and TRBJ1-2; D might be TRBD1 (5 bases). The germline V and J ends were trimmed by 0 bases and 1 base, with 9 bases remaining between them. This CDR3 contains 15 residues. Per germline, CDR1 KGHSH and CDR2 LQKENI. In DNA form, the CDR3 reads TGTGCCAGCTCACCACCGGGGACTGGTAACTATGGCTACACCTTC. Its translation: CASSPPGTGNYGYTF.

This rearrangement joins TRBV30 to TRBJ1-2; D is uncertain. Between the trimmed V and J ends, which lost 0 bases and 8 bases, there was a span of 19 bases. This CDR3 contains 15 residues. Germline V gene sequence: CDR1 GTSNPN, CDR2 SVGIG (reference sequence). CDR3: CAWSVLAVRGYGYTF. The CDR3 DNA is TGTGCCTGGAGTGTACTGGCAGTTCGCGGATACGGCTACACCTTC.

The genes are TRBV7-9 and TRBJ1-1; 7 nucleotides line up with TRBD1. V was clipped by 6 bases and J by 0 bases; unmatched bases: 10. The CDR3 loop spans 16 amino acids. Germline assignment: CDR1 SEHNR and CDR2 FQNEAQ (reference sequence). The CDR3 reads CASSSPRGQMNTEAFF. As DNA, the CDR3 is TGTGCCAGCAGTTCCCCCAGGGGACAGATGAACACTGAAGCTTTCTTT.